This T cell receptor (beta chain) was profiled in a study of T cell responses to AZD1222 COVID-19 vaccine. The junction had 11 bases not matched to a gene; V was cut back by 4 bases and J by 9 bases. This CDR3 has 15 residues. Germline assignment: CDR1 MGHRA and CDR2 YSYEKL. Method: immunoSEQ multiplex PCR; TCRdb's copy keeps in-frame clones and lacks some. This sample carries more than 110,000 clones, 75% to 90% of them seen once, and the ten largest clones take 4.7%. This TCR was sampled from an adult in good health. The rearrangement uses TRBV4-1 and TRBJ2-1, with 8 bases identical to TRBD2. The sequences come from peripheral blood, collected on day 0 of AZD1222 vaccination. Here the CDR3 DNA reads TGCGCCAGCAGCCCGGAGCCGGGACTAGGAAGTGAGCAGTTCTTC. This gives the protein CASSPEPGLGSEQFF.